A single sample is the source of the 15 T cell receptor beta chains below, sequenced in a study of Graves' ophthalmopathy and Graves' hyperthyroidism. The authors amplified TCR beta CDR3 regions, and they did so from RNA transcripts for repertoire sequencing. RT-PCR was first run with HTBI primers, then multiplex PCR in a second round. Each CDR3 protein is one row after TCRdb ran MiXCR on the multiplex PCR reads. This repertoire shows approximately 640,000 distinct CDR3 sequences, about two fifths found once; its top ten account for 3% to 4%. Sequenced material: peripheral blood. These receptor sequences come from an adult man with Graves' ophthalmopathy.

The rearrangement uses TRBV29-1 and TRBJ1-2, with a possible D match to TRBD1 (5 bases). The CDR3 covers 11 residues. V lost 8 bases, J lost 2 bases, and 9 bases lay in between. Germline-derived CDR1 and CDR2 are SQVTM and ANQGSEA. CDR3 sequence: CSPQGNYGYTF. The CDR3, as DNA: TGCAGCCCTCAGGGCAACTATGGCTACACCTTC.

A remark on this clonotype: A much larger clone lies a single base off, so this may be a read error. V usage is TRBV6-5 and J usage is TRBJ1-5, with D perhaps matching TRBD1 (6 bases). Per germline, CDR1 MNHEY and CDR2 SVGAGI. This CDR3 is 14 amino acids long. CDR3 residues: CTSSNGAGDQPQHF. CDR3 nucleotides: TGTACCAGCAGCAACGGGGCAGGGGATCAGCCCCAGCATTTT.

As concerns this clonotype: The CDR3 ends on some other residue instead of the conserved phenylalanine or tryptophan, so this is likely a read error. The chain uses TRBV29-1 and TRBJ1-1; D remains unclear. The germline V and J ends were trimmed by 4 bases and 3 bases, with 12 bases remaining between them. CDR3 length: 13 residues. CDR1 is SQVTM and CDR2 is ANQGSEA in the germline V gene. CDR3 region: CSVALGGYTEAFL. The CDR3 nucleotides are TGCAGCGTTGCTCTGGGAGGGTACACTGAAGCTTTCCTT.

This clonotype was detected many times. The chain has TRBV13 and TRBJ1-1; D uncertain. The length of the CDR3 is 12 residues. Germline CDR1 and CDR2: PRHDT and FYEKMQ (reference sequence). Between the trimmed V and J ends, which lost 3 bases and 3 bases, there was a span of 5 bases. For the CDR3, the DNA is TGTGCCAGCAGCTTGAGACACACTGAAGCTTTCTTT. It encodes CASSLRHTEAFF.

The sample holds a few counts of this clonotype. The V and J genes are TRBV5-1 and TRBJ1-2; 7 bases are a match to TRBD1. The CDR3 covers 15 residues. Trimming at V came to 4 bases and at J to 5 bases, leaving 11 bases not matched to a gene. Germline values: CDR1 SGHRS, CDR2 YFSETQ. The CDR3 region has the DNA TGCGCCAGCAGCCCGGACAGGATCGATAGGTATGGCTACACCTTC. Encoded protein: CASSPDRIDRYGYTF.

In its sample, this clonotype was seen a few times. The V gene is TRBV4-2, the J gene TRBJ2-5, with D possibly being TRBD1 (5 bases). Germline values: CDR1 LGHNA, CDR2 YNFKEQ. The CDR3 extends over 16 amino acids. V gave up 4 bases and J gave up 0 bases, with 15 bases separating them. The CDR3 DNA sequence: TGTGCCAGCAGCCGGCAGGCGGACAACAACCAAGAGACCCAGTACTTC. It translates to CASSRQADNNQETQYF.

As for this clonotype: The junction does not match germline at one end; this may be a read error. The chain joins TRBV10-3 to TRBJ2-2; 7 bases match TRBD1. Germline CDR1 and CDR2: ENHRY and SYGVKD. The CDR3 sequence is 21 residues long. The CDR3 sequence is CAVSEFWDSTTSDSKTGELFF. CDR3 DNA: TGTGCCGTCAGTGAGTTTTGGGACAGTACAACATCGGACTCCAAAACCGGGGAGCTGTTTTTT.

This clonotype was seen a single time. This rearrangement joins TRBV2 to TRBJ1-6, with 8 nucleotides matching TRBD1. Germline V gene lookup returns CDR1 SNHLY and CDR2 FYNNEI. With 0 bases clipped from V and 9 bases from J, the junction kept 10 bases outside the gene matches. The length of the CDR3 is 17 residues. The CDR3 bases are TGTGCCAGCAGTGAAGCGCTTCAGGGGGCAGATATTTCACCCCTCCACTTT. Protein product: CASSEALQGADISPLHF.

Ten or more counts support this clonotype. This chain connects TRBV12-5 to TRBJ2-7; 7 bases agree with TRBD1. The CDR3 has 14 residues. With V trimmed by 6 bases and J by 2 bases, 7 bases remained unmatched. Per germline, CDR1 LGHNT and CDR2 FRNRAP. The CDR3: CASGTGSWAYEQYF. CDR3 DNA: TGTGCTAGTGGGACAGGGTCTTGGGCCTACGAGCAGTACTTC.

For the CDR3, the DNA is TGTGCCAGCAGCTTAGACCCTAGCGGAGGTGAAAAACTGTTTTTT. Protein: CASSLDPSGGEKLFF. V gene TRBV7-9 combines with J gene TRBJ1-4; D gene uncertain. The CDR3 contains 15 residues. Germline CDR1 is SEHNR and CDR2 is FQNEAQ (reference sequence). Trimming removed 1 base from V and 7 bases from J, with 13 bases in between.

This clonotype was detected many times. This chain joins TRBV9 and TRBJ2-2, with D perhaps matching TRBD1 or TRBD2 (5 bases each). V lost 1 base, J lost 5 bases, and 12 bases lay in between. The CDR3 runs 15 residues. Looked up from germline, CDR1 is SGDLS and CDR2 is YYNGEE. The CDR3 spells CASSVTGRSTGELFF. CDR3 DNA: TGTGCCAGCAGCGTAACGGGACGTTCTACCGGGGAGCTGTTTTTT.

V usage is TRBV10-3 and J usage is TRBJ1-3; a weak D match, TRBD1 (6 bases). The CDR3 spans 14 residues. Germline lookup yields CDR1 ENHRY and CDR2 SYGVKD. Trimming stripped 7 bases from V and 2 bases from J, with 12 bases between. CDR3 loop: CAITGTKTGNTIYF. In DNA, the CDR3 is TGTGCCATCACTGGGACAAAGACTGGAAACACCATATATTTT.

In its sample, this clonotype was seen a few times. V usage is TRBV18 and J usage is TRBJ1-5; D is uncertain. Trimming left V 3 bases short and J 6 bases short, with 9 bases between. The germline CDR1 and CDR2 sequences are KGHSH and LQKENI. There are 13 residues in the CDR3. CDR3: CASSPGSSQPQHF. The CDR3 DNA sequence: TGTGCCAGCTCACCCGGAAGCTCTCAGCCCCAGCATTTT.

This clonotype was counted ten times or more. The chain has TRBV2 and TRBJ2-5; D is unresolved. CDR1 is SNHLY and CDR2 is FYNNEI in the germline V gene. The CDR3 loop spans 13 amino acids. The V and J ends lost 7 bases and 5 bases respectively, with 14 bases between them. The CDR3 DNA reads as TGTGCCAGCATAGATAGGTCGGGTGAGACCCAGTACTTC. This sequence encodes CASIDRSGETQYF.

This clonotype was detected many times. The chain joins TRBV7-9 to TRBJ2-5; 7 bases map to TRBD1. The CDR3 loop spans 15 amino acids. CDR1 and CDR2 (germline): SEHNR, FQNEAQ (reference sequence). J gave up 5 bases and V 8 bases, and 14 bases lay outside the gene matches. CDR3 sequence reads: CASVGQPQTVETQYF. The CDR3 nucleotides are TGTGCCAGCGTGGGACAGCCGCAAACGGTGGAGACCCAGTACTTC.